This is a list of T cell receptor beta chains from one sample in a study of pediatric ulcerative colitis. Clones were sequenced by immunoSEQ multiplex PCR, and TCRdb holds only the in-frame ones, with some missing. The sample carries 20,000 to 30,000 clones, over 55% recorded once. The sample taken for sequencing was gut tissue. These receptors were taken from a boy aged 5-17 years with severe ulcerative colitis. Each CDR3 is given without its conserved first and last residue.

TRBV11-3	TRBJ1-5	ASSLGTQPQH
TRBV5-1	TRBJ2-1	ASSLGGGGPTYNEQF
TRBV25-1	TRBJ2-7	ASSSISSGTREQY
TRBV15	TRBJ2-3	ATSETSVSTDTQY
TRBV30	TRBJ1-1	AWSAGARVYLTEAF
TRBV5-6	TRBJ1-3	ASSQTGDLSGNTIY
TRBV6-5	TRBJ1-2	ASSIPAGGYT
TRBV6-5	TRBJ1-1	ASRRDSSSQAF
TRBV13	TRBJ2-5	ASSSRTGAYQETQY
TRBV6-1	TRBJ2-7	ASSEVLLVSGTYEQY
TRBV27	TRBJ2-7	ASSLSSGQAYEQY
TRBV11-2	TRBJ2-3	ASSRSTSDTDTQY
TRBV7-2	TRBJ2-7	ASSSSGGIHEQY
TRBV5-6	TRBJ2-2	ASSAETGVGELF
TRBV7-2	TRBJ2-5	ASSASAGWETQY
TRBV27	TRBJ2-7	ASSSDPTGEQY
TRBV12-5	TRBJ2-3	ASGLGSKDTQY
TRBV6-5	TRBJ1-3	ASSPSTGSGNTIY
TRBV6-1	TRBJ2-3	ASTQGRSTDTQY
TRBV19	TRBJ2-1	ASSPSTSGTNEQF
TRBV2	TRBJ1-2	ASSGEVVRQGSYGYT
TRBV6-1	TRBJ2-1	ASSPSLEQF
TRBV6-1	TRBJ2-1	ASSEALFSGSQNEQF
TRBV7-2	TRBJ2-1	ASSFGQDNEQF
TRBV5-1	TRBJ1-3	ASSLEGANGNTIY
TRBV5-6	TRBJ2-6	ASSRDRVSGANVLT
TRBV7-3	TRBJ2-7	ASSSGQGLSYEQY
TRBV5-1	TRBJ2-2	ASSPLAGLNTGELF